At least ten counts were recorded for the clone carrying this T cell receptor (beta chain). Trimming cost V 5 bases and J 3 bases; bases outside gene matches: 5. This CDR3 is 14 amino acids long. Combining iRepertoire HTBI primers with Arm-PCR of CDR3 regions, the authors built TCR beta libraries. As handled by the study authors: Samples revealed approximately 67 TRBV and 11 to 15 TRBJ segments. In TCRdb, the multiplex PCR reads were re-called with MiXCR into one record per CDR3 protein. In this record, the V and J calls reflect TCRdb's handling and not the investigators' own analysis. The table has 700,000 or so distinct CDR3 sequences, roughly 30% seen once; the top ten hold under 55%. Time point described: persistent/refractory GD, antithyroid drugs over 5 years with positive TRAb. PBMC-derived RNA was used for the TCR library. The source of the sample is a study of regulatory T cells in long-lasting Graves disease.

J is TRBJ2-7 and V is TRBV12-3 or TRBV12-4, with TRBD1 identical over 9 bases. The source is a female donor with Graves disease. Here the sequenced sample was peripheral blood mononuclear cells (PBMCs), taken when the disease was refractory, from a patient treated with antithyroid drugs. CDR3 in DNA: TGTGCCAGCAGTACAGGGGGCCGTAGCTACGAGCAGTACTTC. The encoded protein is CASSTGGRSYEQYF.